Listed below are T cell receptor beta chains from one sample, sequenced in a study of cytomegalovirus exposure and HLA in healthy donors. Sequenced by immunoSEQ multiplex PCR; TCRdb stores in-frame clones only, minus some. This sample has some 120,000 clones, with just under 75% found just once. Sequencing input: PBMCs. These receptors came from a man aged 55 to 70 in good health and CMV-seropositive. Each CDR3 is given without its conserved first and last residue. Fields, in order: V gene, J gene, CDR3 protein.

>TRBV5-1|TRBJ2-4
ASSLVGGADIQY
>TRBV9|TRBJ1-4
ASSPQSRTGNNEKLF
>TRBV27|TRBJ2-5
ASSPNPFTSGGETQY
>TRBV19|TRBJ1-1
ATRSGQGGSNTEAF
>TRBV28|TRBJ2-5
ASSLNSRETQY
>TRBV28|TRBJ2-3
ASTRRGSDTQY
>TRBV7-8|TRBJ2-7
ASSSRQAHEQY
>TRBV14|TRBJ1-1
ASSQNIDGLTEAF
>TRBV6-1|TRBJ1-2
ASSPAGNYGYT
>TRBV29-1|TRBJ2-1
SVASSSYNEQF
>TRBV27|TRBJ2-3
ASTPRGGSTDTQY
>TRBV4-1|TRBJ1-2
ASSRAGTGIYGYT
>TRBV6-7|TRBJ1-4
ASSRDTTAACWLF
>TRBV2|TRBJ2-5
ASSQGAREETQY
>TRBV30|TRBJ1-2
AWSKRRLNYGYT
>TRBV12-2|TRBJ1-1
ASRLMGQLNTEAF